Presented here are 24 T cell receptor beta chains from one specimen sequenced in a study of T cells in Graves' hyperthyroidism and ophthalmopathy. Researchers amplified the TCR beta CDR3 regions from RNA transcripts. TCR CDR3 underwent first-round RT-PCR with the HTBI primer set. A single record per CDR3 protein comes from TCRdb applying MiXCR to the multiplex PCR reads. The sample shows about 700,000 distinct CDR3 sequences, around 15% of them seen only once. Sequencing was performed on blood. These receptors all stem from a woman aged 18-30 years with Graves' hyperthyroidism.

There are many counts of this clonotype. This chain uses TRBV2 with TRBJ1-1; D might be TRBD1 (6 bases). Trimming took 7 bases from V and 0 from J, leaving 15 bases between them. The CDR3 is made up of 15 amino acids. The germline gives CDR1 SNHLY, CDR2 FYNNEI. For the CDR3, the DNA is TGTGCCAGCAAGGGACAACCGGTCTTGAACACTGAAGCTTTCTTT. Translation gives CASKGQPVLNTEAFF.

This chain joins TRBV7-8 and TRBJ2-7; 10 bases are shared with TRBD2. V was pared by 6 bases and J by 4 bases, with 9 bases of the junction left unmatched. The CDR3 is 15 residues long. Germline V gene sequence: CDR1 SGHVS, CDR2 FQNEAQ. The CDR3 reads CASSRIAGGWYEQYF. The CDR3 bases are TGTGCCAGCAGTCGTATAGCGGGAGGCTGGTACGAGCAGTACTTC.

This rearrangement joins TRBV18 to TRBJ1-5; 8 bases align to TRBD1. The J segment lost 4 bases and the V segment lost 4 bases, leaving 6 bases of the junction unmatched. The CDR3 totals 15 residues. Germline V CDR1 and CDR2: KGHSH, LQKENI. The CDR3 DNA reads TGTGCCAGCTCACGGGACAGGTTGCAAAATCAGCCCCAGCATTTT. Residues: CASSRDRLQNQPQHF.

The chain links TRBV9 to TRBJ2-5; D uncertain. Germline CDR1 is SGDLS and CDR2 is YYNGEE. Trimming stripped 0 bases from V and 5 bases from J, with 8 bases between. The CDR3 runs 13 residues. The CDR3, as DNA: TGTGCCAGCAGCGTAGGTGATGTCGAGACCCAGTACTTC. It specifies CASSVGDVETQYF.

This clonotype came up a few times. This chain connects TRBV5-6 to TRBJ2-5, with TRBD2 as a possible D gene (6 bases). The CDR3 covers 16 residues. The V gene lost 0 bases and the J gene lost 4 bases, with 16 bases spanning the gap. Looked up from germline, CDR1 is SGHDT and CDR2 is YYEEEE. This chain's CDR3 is CASSLVGDAGGETQYF. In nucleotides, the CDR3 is TGTGCCAGCAGCTTGGTCGGGGACGCCGGGGGAGAGACCCAGTACTTC.

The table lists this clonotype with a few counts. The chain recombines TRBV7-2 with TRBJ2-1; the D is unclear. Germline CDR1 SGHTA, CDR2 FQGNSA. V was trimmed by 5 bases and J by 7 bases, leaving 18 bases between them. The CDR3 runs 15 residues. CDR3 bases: TGTGCCAGCAGCGATTCCATGTTCTCCAGGAATGAGCAGTTCTTC. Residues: CASSDSMFSRNEQFF.

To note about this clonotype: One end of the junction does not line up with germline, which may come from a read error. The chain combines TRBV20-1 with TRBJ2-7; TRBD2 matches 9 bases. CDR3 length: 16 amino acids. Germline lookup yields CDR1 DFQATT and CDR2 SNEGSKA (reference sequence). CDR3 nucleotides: TGCAGTGCTAGAGATCTAGTTAGCGGGAGATCCTACGTGCAGTACTTC. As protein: CSARDLVSGRSYVQYF.

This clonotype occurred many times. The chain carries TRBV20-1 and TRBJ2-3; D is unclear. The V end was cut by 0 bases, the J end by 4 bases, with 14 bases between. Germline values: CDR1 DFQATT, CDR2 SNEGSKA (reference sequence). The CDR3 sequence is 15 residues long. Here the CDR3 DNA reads TGCAGTGCTAGAGATTTTGTTAGGTTCTCAGATACGCAGTATTTT. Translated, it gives CSARDFVRFSDTQYF.

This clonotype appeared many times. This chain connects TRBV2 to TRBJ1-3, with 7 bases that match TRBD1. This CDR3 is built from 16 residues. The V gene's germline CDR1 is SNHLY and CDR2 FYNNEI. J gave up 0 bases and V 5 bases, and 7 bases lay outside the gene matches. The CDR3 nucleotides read TGTGCCAGCAGTTACCCGGGACAGATCTCTGGAAACACCATATATTTT. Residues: CASSYPGQISGNTIYF.

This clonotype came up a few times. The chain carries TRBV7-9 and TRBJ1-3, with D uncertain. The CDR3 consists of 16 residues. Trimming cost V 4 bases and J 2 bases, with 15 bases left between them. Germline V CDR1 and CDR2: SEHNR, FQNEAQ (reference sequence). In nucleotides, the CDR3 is TGTGCCAGCAGCTATCCGCCCGGGTCCCCTGGAAACACCATATATTTT. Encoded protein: CASSYPPGSPGNTIYF.

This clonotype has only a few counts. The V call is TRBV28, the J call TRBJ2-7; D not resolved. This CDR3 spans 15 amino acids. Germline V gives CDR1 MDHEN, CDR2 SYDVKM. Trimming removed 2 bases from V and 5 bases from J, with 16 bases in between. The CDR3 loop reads CASSLRAPAGHEQYF. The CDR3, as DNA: TGTGCCAGCAGTTTAAGGGCTCCAGCAGGACACGAGCAGTACTTC.

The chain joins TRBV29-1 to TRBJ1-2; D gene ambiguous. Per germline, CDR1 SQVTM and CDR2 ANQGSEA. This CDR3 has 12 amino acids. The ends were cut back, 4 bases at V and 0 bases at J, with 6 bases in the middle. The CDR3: CSVAKPNYGYTF. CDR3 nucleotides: TGCAGCGTTGCGAAGCCTAACTATGGCTACACCTTC.

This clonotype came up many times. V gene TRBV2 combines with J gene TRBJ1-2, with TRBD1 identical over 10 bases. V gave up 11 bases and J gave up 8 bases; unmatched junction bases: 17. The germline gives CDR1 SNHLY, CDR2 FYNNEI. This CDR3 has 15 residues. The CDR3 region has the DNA TGTGCCGGACAACTAGTTCTGACAGGGGGCGCCGGCTACACCTTC. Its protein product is CAGQLVLTGGAGYTF.

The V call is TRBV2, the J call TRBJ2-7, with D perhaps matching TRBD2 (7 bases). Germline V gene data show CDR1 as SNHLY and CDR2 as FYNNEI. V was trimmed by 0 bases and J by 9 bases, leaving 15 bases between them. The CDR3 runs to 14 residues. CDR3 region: CASSEAIAGEGQYF. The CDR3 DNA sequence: TGTGCCAGCAGTGAAGCAATCGCAGGGGAGGGGCAGTACTTC. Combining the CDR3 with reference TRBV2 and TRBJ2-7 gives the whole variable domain EPEVTQTPSHQVTQMGQEVILRCVPISNHLYFYWYRQILGQKVEFLVSFYNNEISEKSEIFDDQFSVERPDGSNFTLKIRSTKLEDSAMYFCASSEAIAGEGQYFGPGTRLTVT.

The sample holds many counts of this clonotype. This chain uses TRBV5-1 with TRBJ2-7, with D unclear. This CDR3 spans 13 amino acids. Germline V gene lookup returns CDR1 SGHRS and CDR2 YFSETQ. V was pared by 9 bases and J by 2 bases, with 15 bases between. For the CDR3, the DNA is TGCGCCACCTACGGCGACAACCCCTACGAGCAGTACTTC. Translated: CATYGDNPYEQYF.

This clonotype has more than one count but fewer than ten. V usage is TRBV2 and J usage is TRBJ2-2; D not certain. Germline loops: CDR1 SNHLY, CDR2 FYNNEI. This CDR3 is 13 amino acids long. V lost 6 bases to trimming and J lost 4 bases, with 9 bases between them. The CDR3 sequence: CASRGMVTGELFF. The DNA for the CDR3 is TGTGCCAGCAGGGGGATGGTCACCGGGGAGCTGTTTTTT.

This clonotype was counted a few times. The CDR3 sequence: CASSQDKGLNTEAFF. DNA of the CDR3: TGTGCCAGCAGCCAAGATAAAGGACTGAACACTGAAGCTTTCTTT. The chain uses TRBV4-2 and TRBJ1-1; unclear D gene. CDR1 is LGHNA, CDR2 YNFKEQ, per germline. The CDR3 runs to 15 residues. V was pared by 0 bases and J by 0 bases, with 8 bases between.

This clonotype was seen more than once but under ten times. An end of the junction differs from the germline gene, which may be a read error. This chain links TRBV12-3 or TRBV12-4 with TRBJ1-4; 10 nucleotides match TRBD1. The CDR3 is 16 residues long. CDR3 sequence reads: CASTSSRDRGNGKLFF. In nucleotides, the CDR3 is TGTGCCAGCACATCTTCACGGGACAGGGGAAATGGAAAACTGTTTTTT.

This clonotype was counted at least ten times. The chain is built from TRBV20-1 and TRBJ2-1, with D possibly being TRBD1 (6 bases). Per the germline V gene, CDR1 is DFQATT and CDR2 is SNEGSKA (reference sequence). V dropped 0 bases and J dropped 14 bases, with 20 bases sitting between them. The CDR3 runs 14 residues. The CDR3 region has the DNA TGCAGTGCTAGAGATCTCAAATCGTCAGAGGGGGAGTTCTTC. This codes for CSARDLKSSEGEFF.

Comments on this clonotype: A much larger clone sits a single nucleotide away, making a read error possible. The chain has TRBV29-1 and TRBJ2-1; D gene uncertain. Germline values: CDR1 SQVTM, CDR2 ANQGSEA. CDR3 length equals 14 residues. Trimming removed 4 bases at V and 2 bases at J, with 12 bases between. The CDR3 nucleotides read TGCAGCGTTGTCGGTTCAAGCCCCTACAATGAGCAGTTCTTC. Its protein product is CSVVGSSPYNEQFF.

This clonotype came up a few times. The CDR3 DNA follows: TGTGCCACCAGCAGGTCGCGGGTCACAGATACGCAGTATTTT. As protein: CATSRSRVTDTQYF. The chain employs TRBV15 and TRBJ2-3; tentative D call: TRBD2 (5 bases). The length of the CDR3 is 14 residues. Germline V lookup: CDR1 LNHNV, CDR2 YYDKDF (reference sequence). Trimming removed 3 bases at V and 2 bases at J, with 9 bases between.

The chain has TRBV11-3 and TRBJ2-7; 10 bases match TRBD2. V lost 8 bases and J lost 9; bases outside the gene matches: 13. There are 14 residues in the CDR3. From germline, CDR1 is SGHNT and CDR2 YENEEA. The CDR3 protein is CASGITSGASGQYF. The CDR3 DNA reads TGTGCCAGCGGCATTACTAGCGGGGCCAGCGGGCAGTACTTC.

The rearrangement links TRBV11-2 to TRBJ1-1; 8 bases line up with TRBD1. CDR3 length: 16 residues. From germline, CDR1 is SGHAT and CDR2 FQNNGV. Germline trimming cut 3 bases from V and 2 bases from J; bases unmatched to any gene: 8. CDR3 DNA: TGTGCCAGCAGCTTGAAGGCGACAGGGGTCAACACTGAAGCTTTCTTT. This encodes CASSLKATGVNTEAFF. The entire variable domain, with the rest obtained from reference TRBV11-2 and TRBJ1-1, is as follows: EAGVAQSPRYKIIEKRQSVAFWCNPISGHATLYWYQQILGQGPKLLIQFQNNGVVDDSQLPKDRFSAERLKGVDSTLKIQPAKLEDSAVYLCASSLKATGVNTEAFFGQGTRLTVV.

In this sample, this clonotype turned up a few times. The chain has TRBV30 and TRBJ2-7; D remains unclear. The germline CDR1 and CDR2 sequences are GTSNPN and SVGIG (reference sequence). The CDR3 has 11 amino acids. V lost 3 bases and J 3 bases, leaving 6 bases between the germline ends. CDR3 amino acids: CAWSQVYEQYF. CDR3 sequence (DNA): TGTGCCTGGAGCCAAGTCTACGAGCAGTACTTC. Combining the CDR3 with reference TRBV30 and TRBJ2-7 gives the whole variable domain SQTIHQWPATLVQPVGSPLSLECTVEGTSNPNLYWYRQAAGRGLQLLFYSVGIGQISSEVPQNLSASRPQDRQFILSSKKLLLSDSGFYLCAWSQVYEQYFGPGTRLTVT.